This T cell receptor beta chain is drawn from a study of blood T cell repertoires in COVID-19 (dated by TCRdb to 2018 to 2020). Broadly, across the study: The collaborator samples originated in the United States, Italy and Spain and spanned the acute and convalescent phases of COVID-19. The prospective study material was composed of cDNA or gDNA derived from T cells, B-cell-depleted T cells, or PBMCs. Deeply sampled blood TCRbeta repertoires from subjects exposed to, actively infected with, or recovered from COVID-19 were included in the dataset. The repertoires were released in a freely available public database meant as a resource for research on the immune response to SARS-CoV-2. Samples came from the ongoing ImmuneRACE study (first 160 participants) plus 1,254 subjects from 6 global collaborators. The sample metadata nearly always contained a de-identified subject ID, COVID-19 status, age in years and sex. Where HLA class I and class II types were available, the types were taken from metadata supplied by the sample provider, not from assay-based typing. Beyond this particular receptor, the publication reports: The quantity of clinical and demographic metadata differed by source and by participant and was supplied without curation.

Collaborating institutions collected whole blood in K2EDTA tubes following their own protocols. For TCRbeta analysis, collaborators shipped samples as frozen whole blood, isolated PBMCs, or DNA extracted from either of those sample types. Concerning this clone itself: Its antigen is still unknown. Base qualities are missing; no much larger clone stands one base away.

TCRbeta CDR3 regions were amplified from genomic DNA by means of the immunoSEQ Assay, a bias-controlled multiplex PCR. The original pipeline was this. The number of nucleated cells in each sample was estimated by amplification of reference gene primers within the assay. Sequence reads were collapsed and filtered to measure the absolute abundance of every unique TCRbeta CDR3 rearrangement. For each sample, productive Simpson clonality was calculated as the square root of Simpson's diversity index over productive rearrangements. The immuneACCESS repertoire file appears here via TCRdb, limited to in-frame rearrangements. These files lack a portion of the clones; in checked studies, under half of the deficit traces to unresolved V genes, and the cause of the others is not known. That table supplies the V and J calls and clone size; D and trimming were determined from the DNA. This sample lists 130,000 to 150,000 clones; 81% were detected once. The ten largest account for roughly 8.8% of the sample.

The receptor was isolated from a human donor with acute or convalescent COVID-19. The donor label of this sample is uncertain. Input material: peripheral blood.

The CDR3 has the sequence CASSPTGAGNSPLHF. The nucleotides are TGTGCCAGCAGTCCGACAGGGGCAGGTAATTCACCCCTCCACTTT. In this chain, TRBV27 is recombined with TRBJ1-6; TRBD1 agrees with 8 junctional bases. V is cut back by 5 bases and J by 6 bases, with 6 bases in the junction unmatched. Looking up the germline V gene (reference sequence) yields CDR1 MNHEY and CDR2 SMNVEV. From its cysteine to its phenylalanine, the CDR3 spans 15 amino acids. The entry retains the CDR3 DNA only, 45 bases that are in frame from base 1.